Listed here are 3 T cell receptor beta chains from one sample, sequenced in a study of blood T cell repertoires in COVID-19. The data were produced by immunoSEQ multiplex PCR, yet TCRdb's version contains in-frame clones alone and is incomplete. The sample carries about 270,000 clones, more than 75% recorded once. The sample taken for sequencing was peripheral blood. All receptors come from a man aged 40-49 years with active or convalescent COVID-19.

The rearrangement links TRBV3-1 (or the pseudogene TRBV3-2) to TRBJ1-4, with 11 bases matching TRBD1. V dropped 4 bases and J dropped 8; count of bases not matched to a gene: 9. Germline V gene lookup returns CDR1 LGHDT and CDR2 YNNKEL (reference sequence). This CDR3 comprises 16 residues. This CDR3 reads CASSLSGGTGGEKLFF. The CDR3 bases are TGTGCCAGCAGCCTATCCGGGGGGACAGGGGGAGAAAAACTGTTTTTT.

In the case of this clone: Other DNA sequences within the sample encode an identical CDR3. The chain has TRBV4-1 and TRBJ1-5; maybe TRBD1 (6 bases). The CDR3 contains 13 residues. V lost 1 base to trimming and J lost 6 bases, with 7 bases between them. Germline assignment: CDR1 MGHRA and CDR2 YSYEKL. The CDR3 bases are TGCGCCAGCAGCCAAGGAGGGGGTCAGCCCCAGCATTTT. As protein: CASSQGGGQPQHF.

The J gene is TRBJ1-2, the V gene TRBV2; D is uncertain. V lost 4 bases and J lost 8, with 11 bases in between. In germline, CDR1 is SNHLY, CDR2 FYNNEI. The CDR3 is 12 amino acids. Here the CDR3 reads CASSVTGVGYTF. The CDR3 nucleotides are TGTGCCAGCAGTGTGACCGGGGTCGGCTACACCTTC.